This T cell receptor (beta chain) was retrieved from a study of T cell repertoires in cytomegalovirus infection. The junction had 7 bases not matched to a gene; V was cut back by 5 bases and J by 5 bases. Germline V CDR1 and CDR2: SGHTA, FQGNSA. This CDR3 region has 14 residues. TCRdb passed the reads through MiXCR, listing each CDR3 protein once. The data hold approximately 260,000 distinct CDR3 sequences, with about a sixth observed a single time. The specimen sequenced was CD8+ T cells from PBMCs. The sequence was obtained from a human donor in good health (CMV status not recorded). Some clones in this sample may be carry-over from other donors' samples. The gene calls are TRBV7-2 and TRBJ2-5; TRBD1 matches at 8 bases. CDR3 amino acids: CASSVAGGLETQYF. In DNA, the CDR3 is TGTGCCAGCAGCGTCGCAGGGGGCCTCGAGACCCAGTACTTC.